The clone carrying this T cell receptor (beta chain) was detected only once. The data were obtained in a study of blood T cell repertoires in COVID-19. The junction had 14 bases not matched to a gene; V was cut back by 7 bases and J by 3 bases. The CDR3 length is 16 residues. Germline V lookup: CDR1 MNHNY, CDR2 SVGAGI (reference sequence). Profiled with immunoSEQ multiplex PCR; TCRdb holds only in-frame clones, not every one. The profile covers roughly 70,000 clones, with about four fifths appearing a single time and under 6% taken by the ten largest. Sequencing was done on a sample of peripheral blood. The chain couples TRBV6-6 to TRBJ1-1; 7 bases map to TRBD1. This clonotype originated in a woman aged 55-75 years with acute or convalescent COVID-19. The CDR3 region has the DNA TGTGCCAGCACCGCCGGGGCAGGGGGAAGGGACACTGAAGCTTTCTTT. This encodes CASTAGAGGRDTEAFF.